A selection of T cell receptor beta chains follows, all from one sample in a study of blood T cell repertoires in COVID-19. TCRdb keeps only in-frame clones here, not all; method: immunoSEQ multiplex PCR. The data contain around 250,000 clones, around 85% of them singletons. Input material: PBMCs or T cells enriched from blood (not recorded which). These receptors were taken from a woman aged 45-59 years who had recovered from COVID-19. Both conserved end residues are part of each CDR3. The D gene is left open where the match is weak.

J gene | D gene | V gene | CDR3 protein
TRBJ1-5 | TRBD1 | TRBV4-1 | CASSVRDRDNQPQHF
TRBJ2-7 | TRBD2 | TRBV5-1 | CASSLAGLAGAYEQYF
TRBJ1-3 | NA | TRBV7-9 | CASSSGETGRRGNTIYF
TRBJ1-5 | NA | TRBV3-1/TRBV3-2 | CASSQDRGRNQPQHF
TRBJ1-3 | NA | TRBV19 | CASSITGSGNTIYF
TRBJ2-7 | TRBD2 | TRBV11-2 | CASSLDLRRELSSYEQYF
TRBJ2-3 | TRBD2 | TRBV3-1/TRBV3-2 | CASSQTSGTPDTQYF
TRBJ2-6 | NA | TRBV4-1 | CASSQDGHSGANVLTF
TRBJ1-2 | NA | TRBV3-1/TRBV3-2 | CASSLFRGSGYYGYTF
TRBJ2-3 | TRBD2 | TRBV15 | CATSMGTSGSTDTQYF
TRBJ2-2 | TRBD1 | TRBV28 | CASSFWRTGFGELFF
TRBJ1-6 | NA | TRBV2 | CASSEYGSPLHF
TRBJ2-7 | TRBD1 | TRBV5-1 | CASSSGQGDYTYEQYF
TRBJ1-2 | NA | TRBV5-4 | CASREYELGGGYTF
TRBJ1-1 | TRBD1 | TRBV19 | CASKGQGNTEAFF
TRBJ1-3 | NA | TRBV7-7 | CASSLDGAPGNTIYF
TRBJ2-3 | NA | TRBV29-1 | CSVVTLGAQDTQYF
TRBJ1-2 | TRBD1 | TRBV11-2 | CASSLPGTELNGYTF
TRBJ2-1 | TRBD1 | TRBV6-1 | CASSEPDRVDEQFF
TRBJ1-5 | TRBD1 | TRBV18 | CASSGTAAHQPQHF
TRBJ2-1 | TRBD2 | TRBV7-9 | CASSSGTRMRWVDEQFF
TRBJ2-1 | TRBD1 | TRBV4-1 | CASSPGARDRVVLGPGNEQFF
TRBJ1-1 | NA | TRBV18 | CASSPGNTEAFF
TRBJ2-1 | TRBD2 | TRBV4-1 | CASSQEGGLGSYNEQFF
TRBJ1-2 | TRBD1 | TRBV18 | CASSRDSNYGYTF
TRBJ2-2 | NA | TRBV18 | CASSPISRTTNTGELFF
TRBJ2-3 | TRBD2 | TRBV7-2 | CASSLSGRATDTQYF